Shown below are 2 T cell receptor beta chains from a single sample sequenced in a study of blood T cell repertoires in COVID-19. The repertoire was sequenced with immunoSEQ multiplex PCR; TCRdb's copy has only in-frame clones and lacks some. The sample contains roughly 190,000 clones, approximately 84% of which appear only once. The specimen sequenced was PBMCs or T cells enriched from blood (not recorded which). Source of these receptors: a woman in her twenties or thirties who had recovered from COVID-19.

This rearrangement joins TRBV5-6 to TRBJ1-1; D not certain. The CDR3 extends over 13 amino acids. The V gene lost 4 bases and the J gene lost 4 bases, with 11 bases spanning the gap. The germline V gene has CDR1 SGHDT and CDR2 YYEEEE. The CDR3 loop reads CASSLDAVTEAFF. The CDR3 DNA reads TGTGCCAGCAGCCTTGACGCGGTCACTGAAGCTTTCTTT.

The chain carries TRBV19 and TRBJ1-1, with a tentative D call TRBD1 (5 bases). The germline CDR1 and CDR2 sequences are LNHDA and SQIVND (reference sequence). V lost 3 bases to trimming and J lost 1 base, with 18 bases between them. There are 17 residues in the CDR3. The CDR3 reads CASSIRLSGKGNTEAFF. The DNA for the CDR3 is TGTGCCAGTAGTATTAGGTTGTCAGGGAAGGGGAACACTGAAGCTTTCTTT. The full variable domain, in which reference TRBV19 and TRBJ1-1 provide the parts outside the CDR3, is DGGITQSPKYLFRKEGQNVTLSCEQNLNHDAMYWYRQDPGQGLRLIYYSQIVNDFQKGDIAEGYSVSREKKESFPLTVTSAQKNPTAFYLCASSIRLSGKGNTEAFFGQGTRLTVV.